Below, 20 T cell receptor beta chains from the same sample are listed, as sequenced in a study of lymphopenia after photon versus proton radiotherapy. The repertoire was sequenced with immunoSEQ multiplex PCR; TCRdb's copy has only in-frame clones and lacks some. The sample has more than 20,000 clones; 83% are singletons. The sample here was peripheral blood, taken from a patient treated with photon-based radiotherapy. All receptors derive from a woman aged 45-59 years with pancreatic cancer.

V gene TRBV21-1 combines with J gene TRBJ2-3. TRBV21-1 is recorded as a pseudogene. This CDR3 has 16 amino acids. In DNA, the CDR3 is TGTGCCAGCAGCAAAGCAATAGGCAGACCCACAGATACGCAGTATTTT. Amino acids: CASSKAIGRPTDTQYF.

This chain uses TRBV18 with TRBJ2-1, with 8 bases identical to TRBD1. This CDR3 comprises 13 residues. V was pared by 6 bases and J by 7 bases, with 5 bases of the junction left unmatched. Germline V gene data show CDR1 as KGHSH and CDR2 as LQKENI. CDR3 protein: CASSIQGANEQFF. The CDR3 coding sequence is TGTGCCAGCTCGATTCAGGGGGCGAATGAGCAGTTCTTC. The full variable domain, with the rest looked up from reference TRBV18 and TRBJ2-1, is NAGVMQNPRHLVRRRGQEARLRCSPMKGHSHVYWYRQLPEEGLKFMVYLQKENIIDESGMPKERFSAEFPKEGPSILRIQQVVRGDSAAYFCASSIQGANEQFFGPGTRLTVL.

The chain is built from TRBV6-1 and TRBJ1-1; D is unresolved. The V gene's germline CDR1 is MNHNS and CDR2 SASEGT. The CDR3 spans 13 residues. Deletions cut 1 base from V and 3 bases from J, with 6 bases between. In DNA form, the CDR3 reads TGTGCCAGCAGTGAAGGCGGACACACTGAAGCTTTCTTT. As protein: CASSEGGHTEAFF.

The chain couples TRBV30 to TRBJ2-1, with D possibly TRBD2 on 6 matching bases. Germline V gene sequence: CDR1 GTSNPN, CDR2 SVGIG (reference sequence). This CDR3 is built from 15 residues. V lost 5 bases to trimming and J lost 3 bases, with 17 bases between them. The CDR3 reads CAWSPAGLLYNEQFF. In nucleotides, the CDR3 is TGTGCCTGGTCCCCCGCGGGACTCCTCTACAATGAGCAGTTCTTC.

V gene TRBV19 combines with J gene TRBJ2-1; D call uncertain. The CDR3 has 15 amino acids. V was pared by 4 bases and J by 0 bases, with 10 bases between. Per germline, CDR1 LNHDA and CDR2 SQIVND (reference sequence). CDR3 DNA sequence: TGTGCCAGTAGTAGCCGCCAGAGCTCCTACAATGAGCAGTTCTTC. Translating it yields CASSSRQSSYNEQFF.

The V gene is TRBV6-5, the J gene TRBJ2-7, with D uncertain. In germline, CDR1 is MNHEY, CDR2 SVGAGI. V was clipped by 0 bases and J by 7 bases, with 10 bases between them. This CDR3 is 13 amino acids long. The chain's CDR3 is CASSYSPTEEQYF. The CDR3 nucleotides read TGTGCCAGCAGTTACTCGCCCACTGAGGAGCAGTACTTC.

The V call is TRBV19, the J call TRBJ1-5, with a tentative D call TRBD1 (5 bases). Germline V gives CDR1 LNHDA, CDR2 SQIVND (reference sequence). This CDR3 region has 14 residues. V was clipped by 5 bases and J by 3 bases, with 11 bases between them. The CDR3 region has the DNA TGTGCCAGTAGTGATGGACACGACAATCAGCCCCAGCATTTT. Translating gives CASSDGHDNQPQHF.

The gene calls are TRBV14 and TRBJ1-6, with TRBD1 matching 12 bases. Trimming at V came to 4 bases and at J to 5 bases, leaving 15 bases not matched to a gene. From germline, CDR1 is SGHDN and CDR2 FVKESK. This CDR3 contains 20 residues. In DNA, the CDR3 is TGTGCCAGCAGCCGCTCCCCCGGGACAGGGGGCGCAGGGGATAATTCACCCCTCCACTTT. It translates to CASSRSPGTGGAGDNSPLHF. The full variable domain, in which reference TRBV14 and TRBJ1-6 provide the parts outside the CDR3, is EAGVTQFPSHSVIEKGQTVTLRCDPISGHDNLYWYRRVMGKEIKFLLHFVKESKQDESGMPNNRFLAERTGGTYSTLKVQPAELEDSGVYFCASSRSPGTGGAGDNSPLHFGNGTRLTVT.

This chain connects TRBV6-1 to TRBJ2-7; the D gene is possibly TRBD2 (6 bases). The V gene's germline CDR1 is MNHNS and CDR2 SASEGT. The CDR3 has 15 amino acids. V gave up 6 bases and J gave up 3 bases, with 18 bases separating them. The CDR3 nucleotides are TGTGCCAGCAGAGGAGCGCCGGCGGGACTCTACGAGCAGTACTTC. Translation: CASRGAPAGLYEQYF.

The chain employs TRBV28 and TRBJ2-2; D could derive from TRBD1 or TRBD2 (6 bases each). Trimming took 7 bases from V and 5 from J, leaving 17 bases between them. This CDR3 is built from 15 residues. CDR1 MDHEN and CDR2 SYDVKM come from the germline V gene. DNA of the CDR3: TGTGCCAGCAATTCGAACAGGGCGGGGACCGGGGAGCTGTTTTTT. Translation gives CASNSNRAGTGELFF.

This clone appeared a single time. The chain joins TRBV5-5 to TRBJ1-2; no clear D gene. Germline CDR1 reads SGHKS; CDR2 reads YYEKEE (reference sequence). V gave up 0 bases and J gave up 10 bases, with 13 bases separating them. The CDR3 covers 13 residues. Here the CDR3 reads CASSLAGSPDYTF. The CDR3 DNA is TGTGCCAGCAGCTTGGCCGGGTCTCCTGACTACACCTTC.

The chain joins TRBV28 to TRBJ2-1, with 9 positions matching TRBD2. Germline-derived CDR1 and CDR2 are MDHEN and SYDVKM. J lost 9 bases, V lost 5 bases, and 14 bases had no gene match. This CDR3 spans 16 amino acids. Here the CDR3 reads CASSGLGGGRGGEQFF. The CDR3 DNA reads TGTGCCAGCAGTGGCCTTGGGGGCGGGAGGGGCGGTGAGCAGTTCTTC. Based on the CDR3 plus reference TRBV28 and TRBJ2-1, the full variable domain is DVKVTQSSRYLVKRTGEKVFLECVQDMDHENMFWYRQDPGLGLRLIYFSYDVKMKEKGDIPEGYSVSREKKERFSLILESASTNQTSMYLCASSGLGGGRGGEQFFGPGTRLTVL.

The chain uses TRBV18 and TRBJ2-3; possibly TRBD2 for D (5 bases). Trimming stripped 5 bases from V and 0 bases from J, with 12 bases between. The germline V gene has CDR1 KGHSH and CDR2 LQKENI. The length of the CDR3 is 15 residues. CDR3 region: CASSSDGKSTDTQYF. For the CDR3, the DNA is TGTGCCAGCTCATCGGACGGGAAAAGCACAGATACGCAGTATTTT. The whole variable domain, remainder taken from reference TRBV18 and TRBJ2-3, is NAGVMQNPRHLVRRRGQEARLRCSPMKGHSHVYWYRQLPEEGLKFMVYLQKENIIDESGMPKERFSAEFPKEGPSILRIQQVVRGDSAAYFCASSSDGKSTDTQYFGPGTRLTVL.

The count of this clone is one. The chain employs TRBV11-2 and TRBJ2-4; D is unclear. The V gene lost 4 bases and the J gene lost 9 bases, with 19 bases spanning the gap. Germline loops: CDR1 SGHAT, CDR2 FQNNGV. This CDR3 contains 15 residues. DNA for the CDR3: TGTGCCAGCAGCTCGACCCATAGTGTATCCGGCATTCAGTACTTC. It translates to CASSSTHSVSGIQYF.

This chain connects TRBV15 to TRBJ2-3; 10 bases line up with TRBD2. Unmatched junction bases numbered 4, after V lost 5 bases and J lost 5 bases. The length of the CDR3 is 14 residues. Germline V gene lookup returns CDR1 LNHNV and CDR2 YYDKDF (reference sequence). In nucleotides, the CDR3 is TGTGCCACCAGCCCACTAGCGGGGCAAGATACGCAGTATTTT. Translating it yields CATSPLAGQDTQYF. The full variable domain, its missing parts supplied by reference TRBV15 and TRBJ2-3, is DAMVIQNPRYQVTQFGKPVTLSCSQTLNHNVMYWYQQKSSQAPKLLFHYYDKDFNNEADTPDNFQSRRPNTSFCFLDIRSPGLGDTAMYLCATSPLAGQDTQYFGPGTRLTVL.

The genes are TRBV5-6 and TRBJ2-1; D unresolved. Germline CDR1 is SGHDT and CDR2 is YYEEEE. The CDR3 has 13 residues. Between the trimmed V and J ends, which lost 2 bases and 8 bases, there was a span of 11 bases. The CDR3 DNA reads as TGTGCCAGCAGCTTTTTGGATCGGGATGAGCAGTTCTTC. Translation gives CASSFLDRDEQFF.

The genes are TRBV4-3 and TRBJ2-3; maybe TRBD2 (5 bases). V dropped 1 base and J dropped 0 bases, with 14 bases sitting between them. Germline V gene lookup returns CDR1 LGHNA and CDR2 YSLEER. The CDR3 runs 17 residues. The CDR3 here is CASSQGPGLGSTDTQYF. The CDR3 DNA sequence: TGCGCCAGCAGCCAAGGGCCGGGGTTAGGGAGCACAGATACGCAGTATTTT.

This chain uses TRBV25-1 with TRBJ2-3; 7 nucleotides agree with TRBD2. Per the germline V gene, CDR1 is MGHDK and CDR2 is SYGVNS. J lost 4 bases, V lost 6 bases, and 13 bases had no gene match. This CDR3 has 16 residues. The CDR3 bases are TGTGCCAGCAGCAACCCTCTCGGGGGGAATCCAGATACGCAGTATTTT. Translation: CASSNPLGGNPDTQYF.

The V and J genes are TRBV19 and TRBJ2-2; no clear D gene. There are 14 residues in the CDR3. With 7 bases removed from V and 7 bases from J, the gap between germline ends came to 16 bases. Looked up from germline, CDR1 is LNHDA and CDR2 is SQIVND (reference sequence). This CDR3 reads CASNTRGRLGELFF. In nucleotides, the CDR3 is TGTGCCAGTAACACCCGCGGTCGGCTCGGGGAGCTGTTTTTT.

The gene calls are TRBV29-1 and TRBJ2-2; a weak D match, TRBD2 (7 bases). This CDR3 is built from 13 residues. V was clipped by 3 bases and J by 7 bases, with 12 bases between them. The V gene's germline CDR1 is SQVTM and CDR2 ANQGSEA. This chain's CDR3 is CSVDRGGVGELFF. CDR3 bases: TGCAGCGTTGACAGGGGAGGGGTCGGGGAGCTGTTTTTT.